The 31 T cell receptor beta chains presented below share a single source sample, sequenced in a study of breast tumors, draining lymph nodes, adjacent tissues. Breast cancer patients provided tissue from their axillary draining lymph nodes. TCRdb called the multiplex PCR reads again in MiXCR, with one record for every CDR3 protein. The sample contains about 230,000 distinct CDR3 sequences, 32% of which appear only once. The sequenced sample was axillary lymph node tissue. All receptors come from a female donor with breast cancer. Some clones in this sample may be carry-over from other donors' samples.

In this sample, this clonotype turned up many times. The rearrangement uses TRBV6-4 and TRBJ2-3; no clear D gene. The CDR3 is made up of 14 amino acids. The V end was cut by 6 bases, the J end by 2 bases, with 12 bases between. CDR1 and CDR2 from the germline V gene are MRHNA and SNTAGT. CDR3 residues: CASSQDHSTDTQYF. The CDR3, as DNA: TGTGCCAGCAGCCAGGACCATTCCACAGATACGCAGTATTTT.

This clonotype has a count of ten or more. The chain employs TRBV15 and TRBJ1-2; D not certain. From germline, CDR1 is LNHNV and CDR2 YYDKDF (reference sequence). Trimming left V 0 bases short and J 2 bases short, with 10 bases between. This CDR3 contains 15 residues. The CDR3 nucleotides read TGTGCCACCAGCAGAGAAGCCAGGAAGAACTATGGCTACACCTTC. Its protein product is CATSREARKNYGYTF.

The table lists this clonotype with many counts. V and J are TRBV15 and TRBJ2-6; 7 positions match TRBD1. The junction had 9 bases not matched to a gene; V was cut back by 1 base and J by 0 bases. The CDR3 loop spans 19 amino acids. Germline V gene sequence: CDR1 LNHNV, CDR2 YYDKDF (reference sequence). The CDR3 sequence: CATSRAEGTVASGANVLTF. Here the CDR3 DNA reads TGTGCCACCAGCAGAGCTGAAGGGACAGTCGCCTCTGGGGCCAACGTCCTGACTTTC.

J is TRBJ1-2 and V is TRBV2; D gene uncertain. V dropped 5 bases and J dropped 6 bases, with 16 bases sitting between them. This CDR3 region has 14 residues. The V gene's germline CDR1 is SNHLY and CDR2 FYNNEI. This CDR3 is CASSMYREPHGYTF. The CDR3 DNA is TGTGCCAGCAGTATGTACCGGGAACCACATGGCTACACCTTC.

This clonotype has a count of ten or more. V and J are TRBV6-4 and TRBJ2-2; 9 bases map to TRBD1. The junction had 3 bases not matched to a gene; V was cut back by 6 bases and J by 1 base. The CDR3 has 15 residues. In germline, CDR1 is MRHNA, CDR2 SNTAGT. Here the CDR3 reads CASRQGAMNTGELFF. As DNA, the CDR3 is TGTGCCAGCAGACAGGGGGCTATGAACACCGGGGAGCTGTTTTTT.

This clonotype was seen ten or more times. V gene TRBV6-5 combines with J gene TRBJ1-6; TRBD1 agrees at 7 bases. J lost 5 bases, V lost 6 bases, and 13 bases had no gene match. Germline V gives CDR1 MNHEY, CDR2 SVGAGI. There are 17 residues in the CDR3. The CDR3 reads CASRRQTGRRDNSPLHF. DNA of the CDR3: TGTGCCAGCAGGCGACAGACAGGGAGACGAGATAATTCACCCCTCCACTTT.

Concerning this clonotype: A much larger clone differs by one base, so this may be a read error. This sequence joins TRBV12-3 or TRBV12-4 and TRBJ2-2; TRBD1 aligns across 7 bases. The CDR3 consists of 15 residues. Trimming at V came to 8 bases and at J to 6 bases, leaving 12 bases not matched to a gene. The CDR3: CASGNEQGISGELFF. For the CDR3, the DNA is TGTGCCAGCGGGAACGAACAGGGGATTTCCGGGGAGCTGTTTTTT.

This clonotype has a count of ten or more. This chain joins TRBV5-8 and TRBJ1-4; tentative D call: TRBD1 (5 bases). The length of the CDR3 is 16 residues. The V end lost 0 bases, the J end lost 0 bases, and 9 bases lay between the germline ends. The germline V gene has CDR1 SGHTS and CDR2 YDEGEE. The CDR3 DNA reads TGTGCCAGCAGCTTGGGGGGGATCTCAACTAATGAAAAACTGTTTTTT. Translating it yields CASSLGGISTNEKLFF.

The gene calls are TRBV2 and TRBJ2-3; 10 nucleotides line up with TRBD2. The CDR3 length is 12 residues. The germline CDR1 and CDR2 sequences are SNHLY and FYNNEI. V lost 11 bases to trimming and J lost 5 bases; unmatched junction nucleotides: 4. CDR3: CAGRLAGDTQYF. CDR3 in DNA: TGTGCCGGCCGACTAGCGGGAGATACGCAGTATTTT.

A word on this clonotype: This may stem from a read error, because a much larger clone lies one nucleotide away. The gene calls are TRBV6-1 and TRBJ2-1, with D tentatively TRBD1 (5 bases). Germline CDR1 MNHNS, CDR2 SASEGT. Trimming stripped 5 bases from V and 6 bases from J, with 11 bases between. This CDR3 is 13 amino acids long. CDR3 loop: CASSHRQTNEQFF. CDR3 in DNA: TGTGCCAGCAGTCACCGACAGACCAATGAGCAGTTCTTC.

This clonotype was detected many times. The chain combines TRBV9 with TRBJ2-2; 14 bases are a match to TRBD2. Germline trimming cut 7 bases from V and 5 bases from J; bases unmatched to any gene: 7. Germline values: CDR1 SGDLS, CDR2 YYNGEE. The CDR3 spans 16 residues. The CDR3, as DNA: TGTGCCAGCCAGACTAGCGGGAGGGCCGGTACCGGGGAGCTGTTTTTT. Translated, it gives CASQTSGRAGTGELFF.

V usage is TRBV6-1 and J usage is TRBJ1-1; no definite D call. From germline, CDR1 is MNHNS and CDR2 SASEGT. CDR3 length equals 13 residues. Trimming cost V 1 base and J 9 bases, with 12 bases left between them. DNA of the CDR3: TGTGCCAGCAGTGAAGGGGATCGTACCAAAGCTTTCTTT. This gives the protein CASSEGDRTKAFF.

This rearrangement joins TRBV20-1 to TRBJ1-6; TRBD1 is a possible D gene (5 bases). Germline CDR1 is DFQATT and CDR2 is SNEGSKA (reference sequence). CDR3 length: 15 residues. V lost 1 base, J lost 7 bases, and 14 bases lay in between. The CDR3 sequence: CSARAGGSVNSPLHF. CDR3 DNA: TGCAGTGCTAGAGCCGGGGGGAGTGTGAATTCACCCCTCCACTTT.

Ten or more counts support this clonotype. At one end, the junction sequence differs from germline, possibly due to a read error. The J gene is TRBJ2-7, the V gene TRBV6-2 or TRBV6-3; D is ambiguous. This CDR3 has 14 amino acids. Germline CDR1 and CDR2: MNHEY and SVGEGT. Here the CDR3 reads CASSHSSTPYEQYF. Written as DNA, the CDR3 is TGTGCCAGCAGTCACTCGTCCACACCCTACGAGCAGTACTTC.

This clonotype was observed at least ten times. This chain joins TRBV24-1 and TRBJ1-2; 10 nucleotides match TRBD1. This CDR3 contains 15 residues. With 3 bases clipped from V and 8 bases from J, the junction kept 8 bases outside the gene matches. The germline CDR1 and CDR2 sequences are KGHDR and SFDVKD. This CDR3 is CATSDGTGVFGGYTF. The CDR3 region has the DNA TGTGCCACCAGTGATGGGACAGGGGTGTTCGGAGGCTACACCTTC.

In regard to this clonotype: A junction end diverges from the germline sequence, so it may reflect a read error. J is TRBJ2-1 and V is TRBV7-3, with 12 bases aligning to TRBD2. The germline V gene has CDR1 SGHTA and CDR2 FQGTGA. CDR3 length equals 15 residues. The CDR3 loop reads CASSSRLAGAEEQLF. CDR3 in DNA: TGTGCCAGCAGCTCGCGACTAGCGGGGGCTGAGGAGCAGCTCTTC.

This clonotype occurred many times. For the CDR3, the DNA is TGTGCCAGCTCAAGACGAACAGGGGGCGATGAGCAGTTCTTC. The encoded protein is CASSRRTGGDEQFF. The chain has TRBV18 and TRBJ2-1; 9 bases align to TRBD1. The V gene's germline CDR1 is KGHSH and CDR2 LQKENI. This CDR3 has 14 amino acids. Trimming removed 5 bases from V and 8 bases from J; junction bases left unmatched: 7.

This clonotype was seen repeatedly, ten times or more. The J gene is TRBJ1-2, the V gene TRBV11-2; 7 bases are a match to TRBD1. CDR3 length equals 13 residues. V lost 4 bases and J lost 5; bases outside the gene matches: 4. The germline V gene has CDR1 SGHAT and CDR2 FQNNGV. CDR3 sequence: CASSSQQGYGYTF. The CDR3, as DNA: TGTGCCAGCAGCTCCCAACAGGGGTATGGCTACACCTTC.

This clonotype showed up many times. The chain couples TRBV4-1 to TRBJ2-1, with D possibly being TRBD2 (6 bases). The germline gives CDR1 MGHRA, CDR2 YSYEKL. Trimming took off 2 bases at V and 7 bases at J, with 18 bases between the two ends. This CDR3 has 16 residues. CDR3 in amino acids: CASSQIADPMGNEQFF. The CDR3 bases are TGCGCCAGCAGCCAAATAGCGGATCCTATGGGGAATGAGCAGTTCTTC.

This clonotype is a singleton in its sample. This chain connects TRBV2 to TRBJ1-3; tentative D call: TRBD1 (5 bases). Germline assignment: CDR1 SNHLY and CDR2 FYNNEI. This CDR3 has 14 residues. V was shortened by 2 bases and J by 6 bases, with 11 bases between the two germline ends. For the CDR3, the DNA is TGTGCCAGCAGTGAACAGGGTAATGCAAACACCATATATTTT. It translates to CASSEQGNANTIYF.

The chain carries TRBV19 and TRBJ1-1; TRBD1 matches 9 bases. The length of the CDR3 is 16 residues. J lost 1 base, V lost 5 bases, and 8 bases had no gene match. The germline V gene has CDR1 LNHDA and CDR2 SQIVND (reference sequence). In DNA form, the CDR3 reads TGTGCCAGTAGTGAGACAGGGGGACGTTGGAACACTGAAGCTTTCTTT. It specifies CASSETGGRWNTEAFF.

This clonotype appeared many times. This chain uses TRBV7-2 with TRBJ2-2; weak D call: TRBD2 (6 bases). The CDR3 length is 18 residues. V was cut by 4 bases and J by 4 bases, with 22 bases left in between. The germline CDR1 and CDR2 sequences are SGHTA and FQGNSA. CDR3 sequence: CASSSHRERRARTGELFF. The CDR3 coding sequence is TGTGCCAGCAGCTCGCACCGGGAGAGGCGGGCGCGCACCGGGGAGCTGTTTTTT. Using reference TRBV7-2 and TRBJ2-2 for the parts outside the CDR3, the full variable domain is GAGVSQSPSNKVTEKGKDVELRCDPISGHTALYWYRQSLGQGLEFLIYFQGNSAPDKSGLPSDRFSAERTGGSVSTLTIQRTQQEDSAVYLCASSSHRERRARTGELFFGEGSRLTVL.

This clonotype was detected ten times or more. The chain is built from TRBV6-1 and TRBJ2-1; the match to TRBD2 covers 13 bases. V gave up 1 base and J gave up 5 bases; unmatched junction bases: 2. The CDR3 length is 16 residues. Per the germline V gene, CDR1 is MNHNS and CDR2 is SASEGT. The CDR3 nucleotides read TGTGCCAGCAGTGAAGTACTAGCGGGAGGGCACAATGAGCAGTTCTTC. It is translated as CASSEVLAGGHNEQFF.

This clonotype has a handful of counts. A much larger clone differs by one base, so this may be a read error. V usage is TRBV6-5 and J usage is TRBJ2-5; a weak D match, TRBD1 (7 bases). Germline loops: CDR1 MNHEY, CDR2 SVGAGI. There are 13 residues in the CDR3. Trimming removed 7 bases from V and 5 bases from J, with 14 bases in between. DNA for the CDR3: TGTGCCAGCACTCTCGGAGGGGGCGAGACCCAGTACTTC. Translation: CASTLGGGETQYF.

This clonotype was counted at least ten times. The rearrangement joins TRBV20-1 to TRBJ1-5; 7 bases fit TRBD1. Germline trimming cut 0 bases from V and 3 bases from J; bases unmatched to any gene: 11. The germline V gene encodes CDR1 DFQATT and CDR2 SNEGSKA (reference sequence). CDR3 size: 17 residues. The CDR3 DNA reads TGCAGTGCTAGAGATCGACAGGGCGGGTCCTACAATCAGCCCCAGCATTTT. Translated: CSARDRQGGSYNQPQHF.

This clonotype appeared many times. The V and J genes are TRBV7-9 and TRBJ1-4; D ambiguous. The CDR3 consists of 12 residues. V was shortened by 6 bases and J by 8 bases, with 10 bases between the two germline ends. The V gene's germline CDR1 is SEHNR and CDR2 FQNEAQ (reference sequence). The CDR3 region has the DNA TGTGCCAGCAGTTATAATGTAGAAAAACTGTTTTTT. It translates to CASSYNVEKLFF.

This chain uses TRBV6-2 or TRBV6-3 with TRBJ2-7; TRBD2 matches 8 bases. Unmatched junction bases numbered 16, after V lost 6 bases and J lost 6 bases. The CDR3 sequence is 16 residues long. CDR1 and CDR2 (germline): MNHEY, SVGEGT. CDR3 in amino acids: CASRELGSGTPGEQYF. CDR3 in DNA: TGTGCCAGCAGGGAACTGGGTAGCGGGACGCCGGGCGAGCAGTACTTC.

This clonotype has at least ten counts. The chain couples TRBV27 to TRBJ1-2; no firm D call. V was shortened by 2 bases and J by 4 bases, with 11 bases between the two germline ends. Germline assignment: CDR1 MNHEY and CDR2 SMNVEV (reference sequence). This CDR3 is built from 14 residues. CDR3 residues: CASSLEGGSYGYTF. The CDR3 nucleotides read TGTGCCAGCAGTTTAGAGGGTGGGAGCTATGGCTACACCTTC.

Many counts were recorded for this clonotype. The chain links TRBV3-1 to TRBJ1-2; D unclear. CDR1 is LGHDT and CDR2 is YNNKEL in the germline V gene (reference sequence). This CDR3 is 13 amino acids long. V lost 0 bases to trimming and J lost 8 bases, with 10 bases between them. The CDR3 nucleotides read TGTGCCAGCAGCCAAGAGGGGTATTCAGGCTACACCTTC. This encodes CASSQEGYSGYTF.

The genes are TRBV11-2 and TRBJ1-6, with 9 bases lining up with TRBD1. V lost 6 bases to trimming and J lost 10 bases; unmatched junction nucleotides: 10. Germline CDR1 is SGHAT and CDR2 is FQNNGV. The CDR3 has 15 amino acids. CDR3 bases: TGTGCCAGCAGACCCGGGACAGGGACAGGATCACCCCTCCACTTT. As protein: CASRPGTGTGSPLHF.

This clonotype has at least ten counts. This sequence joins TRBV4-2 and TRBJ2-2; TRBD2 might be the D (6 bases). Germline V lookup: CDR1 LGHNA, CDR2 YNFKEQ. The ends were cut back, 0 bases at V and 4 bases at J, with 12 bases in the middle. CDR3 size: 16 residues. The CDR3 region is CASSQEGSGVTGELFF. The CDR3 DNA reads TGTGCCAGCAGCCAAGAGGGTTCGGGGGTCACCGGGGAGCTGTTTTTT.